The 10 T cell receptor beta chains below come from one sample, sequenced in a study of blood T cell repertoires in COVID-19. Clones were sequenced by immunoSEQ multiplex PCR, and TCRdb holds only the in-frame ones, with some missing. The sample yields about 150,000 clones, around 86% seen once. The sequenced sample was peripheral blood. Receptor source: a man between 65 and 85 years old with acute or convalescent COVID-19.

The chain employs TRBV4-2 and TRBJ1-4; D may be TRBD1 (5 bases). Trimming removed 1 base from V and 6 bases from J, with 9 bases in between. Germline CDR1 reads LGHNA; CDR2 reads YNFKEQ. The CDR3 consists of 14 residues. Here the CDR3 reads CASSQGTIDEKLFF. The CDR3 nucleotides read TGTGCCAGCAGCCAAGGGACAATCGATGAAAAACTGTTTTTT.

J is TRBJ2-1 and V is TRBV28, with 7 positions matching TRBD1. The CDR3 loop spans 14 amino acids. J gave up 5 bases and V 6 bases, and 7 bases lay outside the gene matches. Germline CDR1 reads MDHEN; CDR2 reads SYDVKM. The CDR3 is CASSPDRTNNEQFF. DNA for the CDR3: TGTGCCAGCAGCCCGGACAGGACCAACAATGAGCAGTTCTTC.

This chain joins TRBV10-1 and TRBJ2-1; 8 bases align to TRBD2. The germline V gene has CDR1 WNHNN and CDR2 SYGVQD (reference sequence). Unmatched junction bases numbered 5, after V lost 4 bases and J lost 0 bases. This CDR3 has 16 residues. The CDR3 sequence is CASSATSESSYNEQFF. Written as DNA, the CDR3 is TGCGCCAGCAGTGCGACTAGCGAGAGCTCCTACAATGAGCAGTTCTTC.

This chain uses TRBV6-6 with TRBJ2-1; D is ambiguous. Germline CDR1 and CDR2: MNHNY and SVGAGI (reference sequence). The CDR3 is 14 amino acids. Trimming left V 2 bases short and J 5 bases short, with 10 bases between. CDR3 loop: CASSYKAGNNEQFF. CDR3 bases: TGTGCCAGCAGTTACAAAGCAGGAAACAATGAGCAGTTCTTC.

The DNA for the CDR3 is TGTGCCAGCAGACGGACAGAAGACACTGAAGCTTTCTTT. Its protein is CASRRTEDTEAFF. The chain has TRBV6-5 and TRBJ1-1, with a weak D call TRBD1 (6 bases). The CDR3 has 13 amino acids. Germline V gives CDR1 MNHEY, CDR2 SVGAGI. V gave up 6 bases and J gave up 3 bases, with 11 bases separating them.

The V gene is TRBV20-1, the J gene TRBJ1-2; D is perhaps TRBD1 (5 bases). Trimming shortened V by 3 bases and J by 2 bases, and 13 bases separated the two germline ends. Germline values: CDR1 DFQATT, CDR2 SNEGSKA (reference sequence). This CDR3 is 14 amino acids long. The CDR3 coding sequence is TGCAGTGCTAGTCTGACAGAGAAGAACTATGGCTACACCTTC. Its translation is CSASLTEKNYGYTF.

This chain uses TRBV5-4 with TRBJ2-2, with D maybe TRBD1 (5 bases). V lost 4 bases to trimming and J lost 5 bases, with 12 bases between them. Germline-derived CDR1 and CDR2 are SGHNT and YYREEE (reference sequence). The CDR3 covers 14 residues. The DNA of the CDR3 is TGTGCCAGCAGCATCAAAGGGGTGACCGGGGAGCTGTTTTTT. Translation gives CASSIKGVTGELFF.

The rearrangement joins TRBV3-1 (or the pseudogene TRBV3-2) to TRBJ2-3, with D maybe TRBD2 (10 bases). With 4 bases removed from V and 4 bases from J, the gap between germline ends came to 27 bases. Germline lookup yields CDR1 LGHDT and CDR2 YNNKEL (reference sequence). The CDR3 consists of 19 residues. The CDR3 here is CASSRQGDTAGGKADTQYF. The CDR3 bases are TGTGCCAGCAGCCGACAGGGGGATACAGCGGGAGGGAAAGCAGATACGCAGTATTTT.

V usage is TRBV6-5 and J usage is TRBJ1-5, with a weak D call TRBD1 (6 bases). The germline gives CDR1 MNHEY, CDR2 SVGAGI. The V gene lost 5 bases and the J gene lost 3 bases, with 11 bases spanning the gap. The CDR3 covers 14 residues. The CDR3: CASSKQGPNQPQHF. DNA for the CDR3: TGTGCCAGCAGTAAACAGGGTCCCAATCAGCCCCAGCATTTT.

The V call is TRBV7-2, the J call TRBJ2-3; D uncertain. V lost 1 base and J 7 bases, leaving 6 bases between the germline ends. The CDR3 is made up of 12 amino acids. CDR1 and CDR2 (germline): SGHTA, FQGNSA. The CDR3 sequence is CASSLGLNTQYF. The CDR3 coding sequence is TGTGCCAGCAGCTTAGGGCTTAATACGCAGTATTTT.